This TCR beta chain is drawn from a study of regulatory and conventional T cells in RAG deficiency. The data were produced by immunoSEQ multiplex PCR, yet TCRdb's version contains in-frame clones alone and is incomplete. The sample lists 9,000 to 15,000 clones, roughly 94% occurring once. The sorted regulatory T cells were CD4+, CD25-high and CD127-low, with genomic DNA sequenced. The CDR3 has 14 amino acids. The germline CDR1 and CDR2 sequences are LNHDA and SQIVND (reference sequence). Losses at the gene ends were 11 bases for V and 7 bases for J; bases not matched to a gene: 12. The sample also formed part of further work on regulatory T cells. In that study: The primer mix had 52 TRBV and 13 TRBJ primers.

Sequencing was carried out using CD127- CD25+ CD4+ Tregs sorted from blood. The chain has TRBV19 and TRBJ1-2; 11 bases line up with TRBD1. The source is a human donor in good health. Written as DNA, the CDR3 is TGTGCCTCGGACAGGGGGCGCCTACGGGGTGGCTACACCTTC. It codes for CASDRGRLRGGYTF. Full variable domain (missing parts from reference TRBV19 and TRBJ1-2): DGGITQSPKYLFRKEGQNVTLSCEQNLNHDAMYWYRQDPGQGLRLIYYSQIVNDFQKGDIAEGYSVSREKKESFPLTVTSAQKNPTAFYLCASDRGRLRGGYTFGSGTRLTVV.